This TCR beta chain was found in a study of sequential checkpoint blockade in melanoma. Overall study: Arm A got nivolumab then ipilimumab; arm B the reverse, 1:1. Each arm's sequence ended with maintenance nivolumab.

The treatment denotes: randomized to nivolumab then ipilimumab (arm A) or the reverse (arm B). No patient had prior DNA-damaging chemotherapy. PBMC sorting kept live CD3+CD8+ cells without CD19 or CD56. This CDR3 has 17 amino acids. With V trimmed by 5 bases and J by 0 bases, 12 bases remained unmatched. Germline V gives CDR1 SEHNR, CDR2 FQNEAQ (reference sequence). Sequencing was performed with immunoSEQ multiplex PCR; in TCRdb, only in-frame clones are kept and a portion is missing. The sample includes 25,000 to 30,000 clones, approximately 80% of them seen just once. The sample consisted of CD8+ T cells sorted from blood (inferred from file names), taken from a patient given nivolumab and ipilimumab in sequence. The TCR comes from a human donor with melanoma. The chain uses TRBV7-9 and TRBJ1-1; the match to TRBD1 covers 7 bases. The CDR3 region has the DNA TGTGCCAGCAGCCCGGAAGGGACAGCATTAATGAACACTGAAGCTTTCTTT. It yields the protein CASSPEGTALMNTEAFF.